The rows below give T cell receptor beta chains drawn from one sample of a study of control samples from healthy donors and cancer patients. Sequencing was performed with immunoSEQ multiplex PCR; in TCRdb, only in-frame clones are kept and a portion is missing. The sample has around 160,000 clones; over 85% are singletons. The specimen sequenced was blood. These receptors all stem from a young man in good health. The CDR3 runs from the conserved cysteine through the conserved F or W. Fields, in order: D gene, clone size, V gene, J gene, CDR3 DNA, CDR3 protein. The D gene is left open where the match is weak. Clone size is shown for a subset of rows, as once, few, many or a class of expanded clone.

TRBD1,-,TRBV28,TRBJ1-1,TGTGCCAGCAGTTTTGCCCCTGGGACAGGGGAACAGGTGAACACTGAAGCTTTCTTT,CASSFAPGTGEQVNTEAFF
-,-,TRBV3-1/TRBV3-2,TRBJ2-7,TGTGCCAGCAGCCAGGGCTCGGGGTATAGCTCCTACGAGCAGTACTTC,CASSQGSGYSSYEQYF
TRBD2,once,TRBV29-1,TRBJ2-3,TGCAGCGTTGATCTCGGGGGGGCTATAGATACGCAGTATTTT,CSVDLGGAIDTQYF
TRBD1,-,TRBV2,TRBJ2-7,TGTGCCAGCAGTGAAGGGCAGGGGGCCGTCTACGAGCAGTACTTC,CASSEGQGAVYEQYF
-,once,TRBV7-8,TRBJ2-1,TGTGCCAGCAGCCCCAGGAACTCCTACAATGAGCAGTTCTTC,CASSPRNSYNEQFF
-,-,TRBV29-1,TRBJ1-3,TGCAGCGTTCACAGCTCTGGAAACACCATATATTTT,CSVHSSGNTIYF
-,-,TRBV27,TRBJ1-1,TGTGCCAGCAGGGGGCAGGGGATCTCTGAAGCTTTCTTT,CASRGQGISEAFF
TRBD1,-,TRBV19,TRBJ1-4,TGTGCCAGTAGTACTGGACAGGATGGTGAAAAACTGTTTTTT,CASSTGQDGEKLFF
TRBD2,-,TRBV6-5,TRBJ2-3,TGTGCCGGGGGGCGAATAGCGGGAGAAACAGATACGCAGTATTTT,CAGGRIAGETDTQYF
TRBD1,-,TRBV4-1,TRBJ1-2,TGCGCCAGCAGCCCAACGAAGGGGGCCTTCGGGAACTATGGCTACACCTTC,CASSPTKGAFGNYGYTF
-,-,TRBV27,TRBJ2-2,TGTGCCAGCAGTTTGTACACCGGGGAGCTGTTTTTT,CASSLYTGELFF
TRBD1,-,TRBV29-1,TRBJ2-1,TGCAGCCTAGGGGGCAGCTCCTACAATGAGCAGTTCTTC,CSLGGSSYNEQFF
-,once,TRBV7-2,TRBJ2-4,TGTGCCAGCAGCTCCCGGAACTTAAAAAACATTCAGTACTTC,CASSSRNLKNIQYF
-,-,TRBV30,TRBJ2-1,TGTGCCTGGAGTCATCGGGTCGTCCCGTTCTTC,CAWSHRVVPFF
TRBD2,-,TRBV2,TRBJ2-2,TGTGCCAGCAAGGAATCCAGCGGGACCACCGGGGAGCTGTTTTTT,CASKESSGTTGELFF
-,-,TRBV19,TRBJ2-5,TGTGCCAGTAGTATACAGGAACAAGAGACCCAGTACTTC,CASSIQEQETQYF
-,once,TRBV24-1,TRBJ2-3,TGTGCCACCAGAAGGCCTAGCGGCACAGATACGCAGTATTTT,CATRRPSGTDTQYF
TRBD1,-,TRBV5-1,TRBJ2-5,TGCGCCAGCAGCCGGGGACAGAACCAAGAGACCCAGTACTTC,CASSRGQNQETQYF
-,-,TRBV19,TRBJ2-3,TGTGCCAGTAGTCGACTGGAAAGCACAGATACGCAGTATTTT,CASSRLESTDTQYF
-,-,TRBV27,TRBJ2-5,TGTGCCAGCAGCACTGATGGGGAGACCCAGTACTTC,CASSTDGETQYF
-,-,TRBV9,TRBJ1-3,TGTGCCAGCAGCGCTAGCAGAGACTCCCCTCGAAACACCATATATTTT,CASSASRDSPRNTIYF
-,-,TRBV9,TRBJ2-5,TGTGCCAGCACCCCCCGAGGGGGGGGCCAAGAGACCCAGTACTTC,CASTPRGGGQETQYF
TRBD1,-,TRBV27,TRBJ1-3,TGTGCCAGCAGTTCCTGGACAGGGGGCTCTGGAAACACCATATATTTT,CASSSWTGGSGNTIYF
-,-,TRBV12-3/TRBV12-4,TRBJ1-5,TGTGCCAGCAGTTTAGGTAGCAATCAGCCCCAGCATTTT,CASSLGSNQPQHF
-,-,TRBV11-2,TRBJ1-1,TGTGCCAGCAGCTTACACGGACAGTCGAACACTGAAGCTTTCTTT,CASSLHGQSNTEAFF
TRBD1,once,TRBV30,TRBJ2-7,TGTGCCTGGAGTTCCGGGACAGGGGGCTCCGACGAGCAGTACTTC,CAWSSGTGGSDEQYF
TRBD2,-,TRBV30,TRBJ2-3,TGTGCCTGGAGTCCCAGATTCGGACTAGCGGGAGTAGATACGCAGTATTTT,CAWSPRFGLAGVDTQYF
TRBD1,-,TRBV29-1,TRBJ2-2,TGCAGCGTTGATATGACAGGGACCGGGGAGCTGTTTTTT,CSVDMTGTGELFF
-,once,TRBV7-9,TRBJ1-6,TGTGCCTGGGGGCCCTCGAGCTCCTATAATTCACCCCTCCACTTT,CAWGPSSSYNSPLHF
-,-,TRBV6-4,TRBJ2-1,TGTGCCAGCGGCCTAGACGTAGGGGACTACAATGAGCAGTTCTTC,CASGLDVGDYNEQFF
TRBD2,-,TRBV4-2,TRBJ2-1,TGTGCCAGCAGCCAAGATTCACACTGGCGGGGGAAGCAGTTCTTC,CASSQDSHWRGKQFF
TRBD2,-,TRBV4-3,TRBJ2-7,TGCGCCAGCAGCCAAACTAGCGGGGCTTACGAGCAGTACTTC,CASSQTSGAYEQYF
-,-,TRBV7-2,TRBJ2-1,TGTGCCAGCAGCTTACAGGGTATGGGAAGGAATGAGCAGTTCTTC,CASSLQGMGRNEQFF
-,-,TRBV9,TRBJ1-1,TGTGCCAGCAGCCCGACAGGATTGAACACTGAAGCTTTCTTT,CASSPTGLNTEAFF
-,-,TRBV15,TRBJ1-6,TGTGCCACCAGCAGAGGGCAGGGCCGCAATTCACCCCTCCACTTT,CATSRGQGRNSPLHF
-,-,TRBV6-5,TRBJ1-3,TGTGCCAGCAGCTCAGATCTCTCTGGAAACACCATATATTTT,CASSSDLSGNTIYF
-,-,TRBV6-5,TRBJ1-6,TGTGCCAGCAGTTACTGGGGAAATTCACCCCTCCACTTT,CASSYWGNSPLHF